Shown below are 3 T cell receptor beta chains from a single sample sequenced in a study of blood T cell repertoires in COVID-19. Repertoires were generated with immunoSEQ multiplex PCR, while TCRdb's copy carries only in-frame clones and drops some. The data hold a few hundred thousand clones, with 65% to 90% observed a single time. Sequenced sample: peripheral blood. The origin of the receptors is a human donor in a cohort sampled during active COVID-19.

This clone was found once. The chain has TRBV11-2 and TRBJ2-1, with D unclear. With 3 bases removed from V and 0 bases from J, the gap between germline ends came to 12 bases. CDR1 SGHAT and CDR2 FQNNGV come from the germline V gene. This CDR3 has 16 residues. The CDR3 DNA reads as TGTGCCAGCAGCTTCCCAGCTAGAAACTCCTACAATGAGCAGTTCTTC. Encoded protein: CASSFPARNSYNEQFF.

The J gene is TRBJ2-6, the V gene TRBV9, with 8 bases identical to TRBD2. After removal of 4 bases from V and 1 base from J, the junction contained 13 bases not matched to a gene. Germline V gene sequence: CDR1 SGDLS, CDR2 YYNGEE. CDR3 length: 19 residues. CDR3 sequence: CASSPLKGAGVSGANVLTF. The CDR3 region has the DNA TGTGCCAGCAGCCCACTAAAGGGAGCGGGAGTATCTGGGGCCAACGTCCTGACTTTC.

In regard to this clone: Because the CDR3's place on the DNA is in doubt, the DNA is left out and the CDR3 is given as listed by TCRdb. The CDR3 region is CASGLGGGLRAGELFF. The chain uses TRBV12-5 and TRBJ2-2; the D call TRBD2 from the table was never checked on the DNA. The CDR3 is 16 amino acids long, termini counted. CDR1 LGHNT and CDR2 FRNRAP come from the germline V gene.